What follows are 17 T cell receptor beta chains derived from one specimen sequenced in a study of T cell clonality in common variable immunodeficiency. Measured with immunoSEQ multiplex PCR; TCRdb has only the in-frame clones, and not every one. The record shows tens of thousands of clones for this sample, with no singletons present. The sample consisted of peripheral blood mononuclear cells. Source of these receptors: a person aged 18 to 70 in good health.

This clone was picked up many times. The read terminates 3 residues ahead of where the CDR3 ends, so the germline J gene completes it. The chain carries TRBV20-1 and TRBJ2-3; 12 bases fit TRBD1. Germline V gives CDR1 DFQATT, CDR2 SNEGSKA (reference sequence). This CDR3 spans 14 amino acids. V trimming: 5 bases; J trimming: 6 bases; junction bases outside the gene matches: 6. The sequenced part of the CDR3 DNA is TGCAGTGCTTGGAGGGACAGGGGGCCGGATACG. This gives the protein CSAWRDRGPDT. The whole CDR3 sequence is CSAWRDRGPDTQYF.

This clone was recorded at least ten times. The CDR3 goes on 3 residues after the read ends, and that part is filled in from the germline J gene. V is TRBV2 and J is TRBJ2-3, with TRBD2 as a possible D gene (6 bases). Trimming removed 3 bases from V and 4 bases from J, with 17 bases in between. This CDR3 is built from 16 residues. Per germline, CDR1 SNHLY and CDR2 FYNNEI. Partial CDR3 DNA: TGTGCCAGCAGTGATAGCGGCAGTAGGTGGCCAGATACG. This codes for CASSDSGSRWPDT. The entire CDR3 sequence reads CASSDSGSRWPDTQYF.

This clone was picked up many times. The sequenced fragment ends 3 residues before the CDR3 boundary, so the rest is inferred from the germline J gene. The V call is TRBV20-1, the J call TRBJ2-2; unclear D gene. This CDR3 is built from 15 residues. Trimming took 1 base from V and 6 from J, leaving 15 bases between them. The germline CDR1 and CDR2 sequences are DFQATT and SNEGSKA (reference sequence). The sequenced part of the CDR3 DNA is TGCAGTGCTAGAGGGCCGTGGTCCGCCCCCGGGGAG. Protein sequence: CSARGPWSAPGE. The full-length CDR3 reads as CSARGPWSAPGELFF.

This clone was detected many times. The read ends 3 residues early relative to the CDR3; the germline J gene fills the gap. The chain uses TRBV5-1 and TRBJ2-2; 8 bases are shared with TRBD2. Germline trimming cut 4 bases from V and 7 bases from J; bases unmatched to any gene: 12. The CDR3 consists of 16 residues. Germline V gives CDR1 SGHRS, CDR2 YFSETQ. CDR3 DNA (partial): TGCGCCAGCAGCCGCACTAGCGGTCCTGGAGGCGGGGAG. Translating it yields CASSRTSGPGGGE. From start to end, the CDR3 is CASSRTSGPGGGELFF.

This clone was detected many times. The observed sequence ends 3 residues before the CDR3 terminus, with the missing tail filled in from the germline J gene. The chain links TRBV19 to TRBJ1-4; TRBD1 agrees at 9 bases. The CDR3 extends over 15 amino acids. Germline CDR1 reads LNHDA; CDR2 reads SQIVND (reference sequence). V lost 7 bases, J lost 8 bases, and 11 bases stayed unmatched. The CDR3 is CASTQNDRGAEKLFF. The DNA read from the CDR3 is TGTGCCAGTACCCAGAACGACAGGGGGGCAGAAAAA.

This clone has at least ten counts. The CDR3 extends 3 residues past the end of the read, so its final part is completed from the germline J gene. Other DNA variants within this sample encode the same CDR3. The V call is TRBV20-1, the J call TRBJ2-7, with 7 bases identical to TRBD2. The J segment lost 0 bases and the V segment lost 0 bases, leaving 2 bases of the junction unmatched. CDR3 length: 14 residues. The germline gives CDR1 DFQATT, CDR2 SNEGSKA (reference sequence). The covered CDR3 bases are TGCAGTGCTAGAGAGGGGGGGAGCTCCTACGAG. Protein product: CSAREGGSSYE. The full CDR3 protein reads CSAREGGSSYEQYF.

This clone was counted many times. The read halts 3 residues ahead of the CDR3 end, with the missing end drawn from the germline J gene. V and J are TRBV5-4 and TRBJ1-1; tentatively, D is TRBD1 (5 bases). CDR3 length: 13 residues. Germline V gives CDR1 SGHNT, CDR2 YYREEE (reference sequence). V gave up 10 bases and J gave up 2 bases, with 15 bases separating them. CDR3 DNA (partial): TGTGCCTTCGCCATTGGGGCTAACACTGAA. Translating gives CAFAIGANTE. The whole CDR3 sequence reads CAFAIGANTEAFF.

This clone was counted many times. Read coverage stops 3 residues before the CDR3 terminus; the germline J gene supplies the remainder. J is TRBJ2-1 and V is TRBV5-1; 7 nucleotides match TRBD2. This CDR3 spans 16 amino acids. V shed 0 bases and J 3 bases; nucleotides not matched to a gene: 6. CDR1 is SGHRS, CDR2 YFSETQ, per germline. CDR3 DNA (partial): TGCGCCAGCAGCTTGGCCGGGGGGAGGGTCTACAATGAG. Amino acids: CASSLAGGRVYNE. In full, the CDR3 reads CASSLAGGRVYNEQFF.

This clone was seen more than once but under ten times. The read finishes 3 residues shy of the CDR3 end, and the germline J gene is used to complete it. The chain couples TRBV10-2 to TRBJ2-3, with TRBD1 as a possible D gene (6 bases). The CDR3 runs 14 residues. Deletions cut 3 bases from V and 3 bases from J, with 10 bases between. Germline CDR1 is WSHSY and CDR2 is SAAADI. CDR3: CASSDQGRTDTQYF. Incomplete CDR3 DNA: TGCGCCAGCAGTGACCAGGGGCGGACAGATACG.

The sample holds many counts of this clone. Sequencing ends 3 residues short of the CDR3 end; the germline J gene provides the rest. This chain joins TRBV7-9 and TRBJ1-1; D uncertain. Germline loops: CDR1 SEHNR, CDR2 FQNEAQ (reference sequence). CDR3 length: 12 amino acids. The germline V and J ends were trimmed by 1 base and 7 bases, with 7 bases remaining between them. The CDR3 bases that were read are TGTGCCAGCAGCTTAGTATCAGGTGAA. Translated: CASSLVSGE. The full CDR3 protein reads CASSLVSGEAFF.

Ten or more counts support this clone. CDR3 region: CASSSPVLTEAFF. CDR3 DNA (partial): TGTGCCAGCAGCTCCCCTGTGCTAACCGAA. V usage is TRBV7-2 and J usage is TRBJ1-1, with D unresolved. The read finishes 3 residues shy of the CDR3 end, and the germline J gene is used to complete it. CDR3 size: 13 residues. From germline, CDR1 is SGHTA and CDR2 FQGNSA.

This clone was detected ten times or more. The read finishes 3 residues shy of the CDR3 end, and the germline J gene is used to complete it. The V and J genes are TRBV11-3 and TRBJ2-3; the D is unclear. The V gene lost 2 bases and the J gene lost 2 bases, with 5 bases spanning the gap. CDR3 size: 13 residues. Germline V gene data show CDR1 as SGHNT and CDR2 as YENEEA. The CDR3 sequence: CASSLRFTDTQYF. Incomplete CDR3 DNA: TGTGCCAGCAGCTTAAGGTTCACAGATACG. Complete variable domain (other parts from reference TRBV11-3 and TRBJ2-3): EAGVVQSPRYKIIEKKQPVAFWCNPISGHNTLYWYLQNLGQGPELLIRYENEEAVDDSQLPKDRFSAERLKGVDSTLKIQPAELGDSAVYLCASSLRFTDTQYFGPGTRLTVL.

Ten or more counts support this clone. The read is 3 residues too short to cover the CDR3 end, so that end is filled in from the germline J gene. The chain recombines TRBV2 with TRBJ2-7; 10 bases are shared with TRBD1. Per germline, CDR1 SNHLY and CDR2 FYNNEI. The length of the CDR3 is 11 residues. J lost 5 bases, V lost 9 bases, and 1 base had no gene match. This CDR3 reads CARGTGDEQYF. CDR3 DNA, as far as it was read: TGTGCCAGAGGGACAGGGGACGAG.

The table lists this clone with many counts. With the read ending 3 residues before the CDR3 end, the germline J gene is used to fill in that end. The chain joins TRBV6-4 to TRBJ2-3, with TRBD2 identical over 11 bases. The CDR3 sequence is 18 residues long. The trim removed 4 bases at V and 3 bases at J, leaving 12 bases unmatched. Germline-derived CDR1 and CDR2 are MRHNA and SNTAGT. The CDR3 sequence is CASSVSLLAGEETDTQYF. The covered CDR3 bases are TGTGCCAGCAGTGTCTCCCTACTAGCGGGAGAGGAGACAGATACG.

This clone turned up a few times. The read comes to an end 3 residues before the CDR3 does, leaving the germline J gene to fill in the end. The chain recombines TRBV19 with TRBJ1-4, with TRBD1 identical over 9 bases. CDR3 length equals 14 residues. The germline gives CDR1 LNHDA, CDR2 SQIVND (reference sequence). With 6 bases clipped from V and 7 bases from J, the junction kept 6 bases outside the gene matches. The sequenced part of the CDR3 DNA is TGTGCCAGTAGCCCCGGGACAGGGTCTGAAAAA. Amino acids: CASSPGTGSEK. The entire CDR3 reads CASSPGTGSEKLFF. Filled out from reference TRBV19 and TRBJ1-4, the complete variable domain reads DGGITQSPKYLFRKEGQNVTLSCEQNLNHDAMYWYRQDPGQGLRLIYYSQIVNDFQKGDIAEGYSVSREKKESFPLTVTSAQKNPTAFYLCASSPGTGSEKLFFGSGTQLSVL.

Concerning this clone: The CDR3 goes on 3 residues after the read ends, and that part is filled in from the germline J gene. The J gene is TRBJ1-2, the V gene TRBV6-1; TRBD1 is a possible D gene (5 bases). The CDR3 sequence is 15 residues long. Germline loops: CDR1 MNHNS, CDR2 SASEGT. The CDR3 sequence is CASSALGLAHNDYTF. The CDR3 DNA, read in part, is TGTGCCAGCAGTGCTCTGGGACTAGCCCACAATGAC.

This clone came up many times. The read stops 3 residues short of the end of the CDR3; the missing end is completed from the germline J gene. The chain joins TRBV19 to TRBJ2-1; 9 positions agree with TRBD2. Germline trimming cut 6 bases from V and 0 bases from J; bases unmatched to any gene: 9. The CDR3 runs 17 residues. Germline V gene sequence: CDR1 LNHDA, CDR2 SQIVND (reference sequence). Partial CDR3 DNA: TGTGCCAGTAGACGTAGCGGGAGTTGGGGCTCCTACAATGAG. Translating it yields CASRRSGSWGSYNE. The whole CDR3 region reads CASRRSGSWGSYNEQFF. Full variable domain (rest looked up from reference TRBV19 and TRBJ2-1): DGGITQSPKYLFRKEGQNVTLSCEQNLNHDAMYWYRQDPGQGLRLIYYSQIVNDFQKGDIAEGYSVSREKKESFPLTVTSAQKNPTAFYLCASRRSGSWGSYNEQFFGPGTRLTVL.